This T cell receptor beta chain is drawn from a study of Graves' ophthalmopathy and Graves' hyperthyroidism. Study-level background: Peripheral blood collection took place at initial diagnosis, before any treatment.

There are 13 residues in the CDR3. V lost 0 bases, J lost 13 bases, and 16 bases lay in between. The V gene's germline CDR1 is MNHEY and CDR2 SVGEGT. Investigators amplified TCR beta CDR3 regions from RNA transcripts. Second-round multiplex PCR followed a first-round RT-PCR using HTBI primers. TCRdb re-derived calls from the multiplex PCR reads in MiXCR, one entry per CDR3 protein. This sample carries approximately 330,000 distinct CDR3 sequences, roughly 16% of them seen once, and the ten largest clones take more than 9%. The receptor comes from an adult man with Graves' ophthalmopathy. This chain joins TRBV6-2 or TRBV6-3 and TRBJ2-7; D is ambiguous. The sequencing input was peripheral blood. CDR3 protein: CASSYSPLGVQYF. The CDR3 bases are TGTGCCAGCAGTTACTCACCCCTAGGAGTTCAATACTTC.